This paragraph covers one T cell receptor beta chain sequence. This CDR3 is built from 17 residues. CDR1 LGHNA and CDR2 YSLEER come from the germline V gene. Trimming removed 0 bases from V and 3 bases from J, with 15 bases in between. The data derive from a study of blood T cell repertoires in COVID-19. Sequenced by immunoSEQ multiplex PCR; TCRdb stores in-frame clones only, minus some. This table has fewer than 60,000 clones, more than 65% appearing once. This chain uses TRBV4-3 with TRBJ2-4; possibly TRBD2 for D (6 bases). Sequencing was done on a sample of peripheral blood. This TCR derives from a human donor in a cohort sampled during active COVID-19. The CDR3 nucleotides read TGCGCCAGCAGCCAAGAATGGGCTAGCGAAAACAAAAACATTCAGTACTTC. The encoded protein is CASSQEWASENKNIQYF.